The text below deals with one TCR beta chain. The germline V and J ends were trimmed by 3 bases and 2 bases, with 12 bases remaining between them. Germline assignment: CDR1 SGHRS and CDR2 YFSETQ. This CDR3 has 15 amino acids. This sample is part of a study of cytomegalovirus exposure and HLA in healthy donors. The PCR ran on 60 Vbeta and 13 Jbeta primers. Sequenced by immunoSEQ multiplex PCR; TCRdb stores in-frame clones only, minus some. Here the sample spans about 160,000 clones, nearly 80% being singletons. The rearrangement uses TRBV5-1 and TRBJ1-3; D gene ambiguous. The material sequenced was PBMCs. The sequence came from a man between 18 and 29 years old in good health and CMV-seropositive. CDR3 loop: CASSSGGLPGNTIYF. In nucleotides, the CDR3 is TGCGCCAGCAGCTCAGGCGGGCTGCCTGGAAACACCATATATTTT.